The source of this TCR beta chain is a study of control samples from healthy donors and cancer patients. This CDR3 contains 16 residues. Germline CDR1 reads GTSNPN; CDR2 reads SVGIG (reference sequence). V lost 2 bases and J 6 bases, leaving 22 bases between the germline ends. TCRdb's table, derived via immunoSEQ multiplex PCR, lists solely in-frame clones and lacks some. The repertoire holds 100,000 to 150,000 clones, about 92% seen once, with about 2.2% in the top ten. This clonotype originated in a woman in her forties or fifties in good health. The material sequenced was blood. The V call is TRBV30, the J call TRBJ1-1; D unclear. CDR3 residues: CAWSPPGLMAYAEAFF. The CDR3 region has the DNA TGTGCCTGGAGTCCACCCGGACTTATGGCCTACGCTGAAGCTTTCTTT.